This TCR beta chain was sequenced for a study of cytotoxic CD8 clonotypes in ibrutinib-treated CLL. Study outcomes and limitations: With treatment, public clonotypes, which were uncommon, either contracted or remained stable. Researchers report that baseline clonality outpaced age-matched healthy donors and tracked circulating CD8+ T-cell counts. Sustained-remission and progressing patients diverged in sampling times.

This CDR3 region has 18 residues. With 2 bases clipped from V and 4 bases from J, the junction kept 13 bases outside the gene matches. Germline CDR1 is SGHTA and CDR2 is FQGNSA. Using immunoSEQ multiplex PCR, the repertoire was profiled, and TCRdb retains in-frame clones only, with some absent. The table shows about 68,000 clones, with about 64% occurring only once. As regards this clone: Its antigen is currently unknown.

Roughly 2 micrograms of genomic DNA, which was extracted from cryopreserved PBMCs, served as the material used for the TCR beta libraries. The material sequenced was PBMCs, taken after 12 months of ibrutinib treatment. The source of this sequence is a human donor with chronic lymphocytic leukemia. The rearrangement joins TRBV7-2 to TRBJ1-5; 8 bases fit TRBD1. DNA of the CDR3: TGTGCCAGCAGCTTAATAAGGTTGGGACAGGCGAAAAATCAGCCCCAGCATTTT. Translation: CASSLIRLGQAKNQPQHF.